Listed below are T cell receptor beta chains from one sample, sequenced in a study of cytomegalovirus exposure and HLA in healthy donors. The table came from immunoSEQ multiplex PCR; TCRdb's copy has only in-frame clones and leaves some out. The table lists about 220,000 clones, roughly 83% of them singletons. Sequencing was done on a sample of PBMCs. The receptors stem from a boy aged 2 to 10 in good health and CMV-seronegative. Each CDR3 is given with its conserved first and last residue. Fields, in order: clone size, V gene, J gene, D gene, CDR3 protein, CDR3 DNA. The D gene is left open where the match is weak. Clone sizes are given selectively: once, few, many, or a class where the clone is expanded.

once,TRBV4-2,TRBJ2-3,.,CASSQVTSGTDTQYF,TGTGCCAGCAGCCAAGTAACATCCGGCACAGATACGCAGTATTTT
.,TRBV18,TRBJ1-5,.,CASSPRRYSNQPQHF,TGTGCCAGCTCACCGCGGCGGTATAGCAATCAGCCCCAGCATTTT
.,TRBV7-3,TRBJ2-1,TRBD2,CASSRTSGGPSSYNEQFF,TGTGCCAGCAGCCGGACTAGCGGGGGGCCGAGCTCCTACAATGAGCAGTTCTTC
.,TRBV2,TRBJ1-5,TRBD1,CASSEDRGLGEPQHF,TGTGCCAGCAGTGAAGACAGGGGGCTCGGAGAGCCCCAGCATTTT
.,TRBV7-3,TRBJ2-3,.,CASSPDRPRSTDTQYF,TGTGCCAGCAGCCCTGACAGGCCGCGAAGCACAGATACGCAGTATTTT
.,TRBV5-4,TRBJ2-3,TRBD1,CASSLEVQGKDTQYF,TGTGCCAGCAGCTTGGAGGTACAGGGGAAGGATACGCAGTATTTT
.,TRBV6-1,TRBJ2-1,.,CASSDLNEQFF,TGTGCCAGCAGTGATCTGAATGAGCAGTTCTTC
.,TRBV6-1,TRBJ1-3,.,CASSSDGDTIYF,TGTGCCAGCAGTTCCGACGGAGACACCATATATTTT
.,TRBV27,TRBJ2-7,.,CASSLTVTYEQYF,TGTGCCAGCAGTCTAACAGTCACCTACGAGCAGTACTTC
.,TRBV7-8,TRBJ2-7,.,CASSSDYIATGRREQYF,TGTGCCAGCAGCTCAGACTATATAGCCACCGGCCGTCGCGAGCAGTACTTC
.,TRBV27,TRBJ2-7,TRBD1,CASSQDRGPTYEQYF,TGTGCCAGCAGCCAGGACAGGGGGCCCACCTACGAGCAGTACTTC
.,TRBV9,TRBJ2-7,.,CASSVDLGDSTYEQYF,TGTGCCAGCAGCGTAGATCTGGGGGACTCGACCTACGAGCAGTACTTC
.,TRBV27,TRBJ2-1,.,CASSLLGGLAYNEQFF,TGTGCCAGCAGTTTACTTGGCGGGCTAGCCTACAATGAGCAGTTCTTC
.,TRBV12-5,TRBJ2-2,.,CASGLVGAGELFF,TGTGCTAGTGGTTTGGTAGGGGCCGGGGAGCTGTTTTTT
.,TRBV2,TRBJ2-1,TRBD1,CASSEARTGLGEQFF,TGTGCCAGCAGTGAAGCGCGGACAGGCTTGGGTGAGCAGTTCTTC
.,TRBV10-3,TRBJ1-2,TRBD1,CAPGQGAHYGYTF,TGTGCCCCGGGGCAGGGGGCTCACTATGGCTACACCTTC
.,TRBV19,TRBJ2-5,.,CASSIDTSRETQYF,TGTGCCAGTAGTATAGATACTAGCCGGGAGACCCAGTACTTC
.,TRBV15,TRBJ1-1,TRBD1,CATSRPNRGLNTEAFF,TGTGCCACCAGCAGACCAAACAGGGGTCTGAACACTGAAGCTTTCTTT
.,TRBV7-3,TRBJ2-5,TRBD2,CASSISGGETQYF,TGTGCCAGCAGCATTAGCGGGGGGGAGACCCAGTACTTC
.,TRBV11-3,TRBJ1-1,.,CASSLYSDSTEAFF,TGTGCCAGCAGCTTATACTCCGACTCAACTGAAGCTTTCTTT
.,TRBV4-1,TRBJ1-2,.,CASSPARGSDYGYTF,TGCGCCAGCAGCCCCGCGAGGGGGAGTGACTATGGCTACACCTTC
.,TRBV5-1,TRBJ2-2,.,CASSLVVRAGELFF,TGCGCCAGCAGCTTGGTCGTCAGGGCCGGGGAGCTGTTTTTT
.,TRBV25-1,TRBJ2-7,TRBD1,CASSEGRGTTYEQYF,TGTGCCAGCAGTGAAGGCAGGGGGACCACCTACGAGCAGTACTTC
.,TRBV6-1,TRBJ1-2,TRBD1,CASSRDRGEGYTF,TGTGCCAGCAGCCGGGACAGGGGTGAAGGCTACACCTTC
.,TRBV7-3,TRBJ1-3,.,CASSQGSSGNTIYF,TGTGCCAGCAGCCAGGGGAGCTCTGGAAACACCATATATTTT
.,TRBV7-9,TRBJ2-1,TRBD2,CASSQTSRDNEQFF,TGTGCCAGCAGCCAGACTAGCAGAGACAATGAGCAGTTCTTC
few,TRBV5-4,TRBJ1-2,TRBD1,CASSLDRGEGYTF,TGTGCCAGCAGCTTGGACAGGGGGGAGGGCTACACCTTC
.,TRBV20-1,TRBJ1-1,.,CSARGITEAFF,TGCAGTGCCCGAGGGATCACTGAAGCTTTCTTT
once,TRBV2,TRBJ1-5,TRBD1,CASSDRGGAPNQPQHF,TGTGCCAGCAGTGACCGAGGGGGCGCCCCCAATCAGCCCCAGCATTTT
.,TRBV27,TRBJ2-6,.,CASSPYTGANVLTF,TGTGCCAGCAGTCCTTACACTGGGGCCAACGTCCTGACTTTC
.,TRBV19,TRBJ2-7,.,CASSGGFGYEQYF,TGTGCCAGTAGTGGGGGGTTTGGCTACGAGCAGTACTTC
.,TRBV7-9,TRBJ2-1,TRBD2,CASSSLTGLYYNEQFF,TGTGCCAGCAGCTCTCTCACGGGACTATACTACAATGAGCAGTTCTTC
.,TRBV27,TRBJ2-1,TRBD2,CSDSGTSGDNEQFF,TGTTCGGACTCCGGGACTAGCGGGGATAATGAGCAGTTCTTC
.,TRBV4-2,TRBJ2-2,.,CASSQALAGELFF,TGTGCCAGCAGCCAAGCACTAGCCGGGGAGCTGTTTTTT
few,TRBV6-4,TRBJ1-1,TRBD1,CASSRDGTASEAFF,TGTGCCAGCAGTCGGGACGGGACAGCCTCTGAAGCTTTCTTT
once,TRBV30,TRBJ1-2,.,CAWSVHVQGNGYTF,TGTGCCTGGAGTGTACACGTGCAGGGGAATGGCTACACCTTC
.,TRBV7-8,TRBJ1-2,TRBD1,CASSPDQGAGGYTF,TGTGCCAGCAGCCCAGACCAGGGGGCGGGAGGCTACACCTTC
.,TRBV4-1,TRBJ1-1,TRBD1,CASSQAGGGAFF,TGCGCCAGCAGCCAGGCAGGGGGAGGAGCTTTCTTT
.,TRBV13,TRBJ1-3,.,CASSSGGAAPGNTIYF,TGTGCCAGCAGCTCGGGTGGGGCGGCGCCGGGAAACACCATATATTTT
.,TRBV7-6,TRBJ2-2,.,CASSRTENGELFF,TGTGCCAGCAGCAGGACAGAAAACGGGGAGCTGTTTTTT
.,TRBV9,TRBJ1-1,TRBD1,CASSVGMGQTNTEAFF,TGTGCCAGCAGCGTAGGGATGGGACAGACGAACACTGAAGCTTTCTTT
few,TRBV19,TRBJ2-7,TRBD1,CASSIGTGYYEQYF,TGTGCCAGTAGTATCGGGACAGGGTATTACGAGCAGTACTTC
few,TRBV27,TRBJ2-1,TRBD2,CASSLRGLAYEQFF,TGTGCCAGCAGTTTACGGGGACTAGCCTATGAGCAGTTCTTC
.,TRBV27,TRBJ2-7,.,CASSSQDTSYEQYF,TGTGCCAGCAGTTCTCAGGACACCTCCTACGAGCAGTACTTC
.,TRBV14,TRBJ2-5,TRBD1,CASSPSGTGGQETQYF,TGTGCCAGCAGCCCCTCCGGGACAGGGGGCCAAGAGACCCAGTACTTC
.,TRBV6-6,TRBJ1-3,.,CASNPGGAGNTIYF,TGTGCCAGCAACCCGGGGGGGGCTGGAAACACCATATATTTT
few,TRBV4-1,TRBJ1-5,.,CASSQEGHLPSGQPQHF,TGCGCCAGCAGCCAAGAGGGACATCTCCCCTCTGGACAGCCCCAGCATTTT
.,TRBV7-9,TRBJ1-2,TRBD1,CASIPLRDRANYGYTF,TGTGCCAGCATCCCTCTCCGGGACAGAGCTAACTATGGCTACACCTTC
.,TRBV5-6,TRBJ1-2,.,CASSEGDTRYSHF,TGTGCCAGCAGCGAAGGGGACACACGATACTCCCACTTC
.,TRBV6-6,TRBJ2-2,.,CASSPRGREAGELFF,TGTGCCAGCAGTCCAAGGGGCAGGGAGGCTGGGGAGCTGTTTTTT
few,TRBV6-1,TRBJ2-2,TRBD1,CASSDLGQGIGELFF,TGTGCCAGCAGTGACCTCGGACAGGGGATCGGGGAGCTGTTTTTT
.,TRBV5-1,TRBJ2-3,TRBD1,CASSFGTVTDTQYF,TGCGCCAGCAGCTTCGGGACAGTCACAGATACGCAGTATTTT
.,TRBV10-1,TRBJ2-3,TRBD2,CASSRGGSTQYF,TGCGCCAGCAGCCGGGGGGGCAGCACGCAGTATTTT
once,TRBV13,TRBJ1-2,TRBD1,CASSLRGGADGYTF,TGTGCCAGCAGCCTGAGAGGGGGCGCGGATGGCTACACCTTC
.,TRBV6-5,TRBJ1-2,TRBD1,CASSYTDGTGFGYTF,TGTGCCAGCAGTTACACAGATGGGACAGGGTTTGGCTACACCTTC
.,TRBV27,TRBJ1-1,.,CASSYWGGEAFF,TGTGCCAGCAGTTACTGGGGAGGTGAAGCTTTCTTT